This T cell receptor (beta chain) comes out of a study of T cell responses to AZD1222 COVID-19 vaccine. The CDR3 totals 14 residues. Trimming shortened V by 0 bases and J by 9 bases, and 13 bases separated the two germline ends. Germline-derived CDR1 and CDR2 are SGDLS and YYNGEE. This clone was counted once. Different DNA sequences within this sample yield the same CDR3. The repertoire was sequenced with immunoSEQ multiplex PCR; TCRdb's copy has only in-frame clones and lacks some. This table has roughly 140,000 clones, just over 90% appearing once. Material: peripheral blood, obtained on day 0 of MenACWY control vaccination. V usage is TRBV9 and J usage is TRBJ2-1, with D maybe TRBD2 (5 bases). The receptor comes from an adult in good health. CDR3 region: CASSVGSGSFEQFF. In DNA form, the CDR3 reads TGTGCCAGCAGCGTAGGAAGCGGTAGCTTTGAGCAGTTCTTC.